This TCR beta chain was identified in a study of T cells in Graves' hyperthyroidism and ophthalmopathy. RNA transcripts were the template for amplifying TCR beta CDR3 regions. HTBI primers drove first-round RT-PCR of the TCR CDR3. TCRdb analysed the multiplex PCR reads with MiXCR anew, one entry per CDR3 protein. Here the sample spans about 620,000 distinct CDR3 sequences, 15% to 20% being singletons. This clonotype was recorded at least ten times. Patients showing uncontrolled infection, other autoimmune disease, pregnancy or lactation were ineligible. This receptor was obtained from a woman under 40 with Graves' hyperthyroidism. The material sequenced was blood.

The CDR3 reads CASSLQGVSAGGPRYF. In nucleotides, the CDR3 is TGTGCCAGCAGCCTACAGGGGGTATCAGCGGGAGGGCCCAGGTACTTC. The genes are TRBV11-2 and TRBJ2-5; 10 bases are a match to TRBD2. The CDR3 is made up of 16 amino acids. V trimming: 5 bases; J trimming: 13 bases; junction bases outside the gene matches: 19. Germline V gene data show CDR1 as SGHAT and CDR2 as FQNNGV.